This note documents a single T cell receptor beta chain sequence. V was cut by 0 bases and J by 9 bases, with 9 bases left in between. Germline CDR1 and CDR2: SGHAT and FQNNGV. The CDR3 is 14 amino acids. The data are from a study of T cells in Graves' hyperthyroidism and ophthalmopathy. The investigators amplified TCR beta CDR3 regions from RNA transcripts. TCR CDR3 regions were first amplified by RT-PCR with HTBI primers. TCRdb used MiXCR to reprocess the multiplex PCR reads, holding one entry per CDR3 protein. The table has some 350,000 distinct CDR3 sequences, just under 25% seen once. J is TRBJ1-6 and V is TRBV11-2, with D uncertain. The TCR comes from a man aged 45-60 years with Graves' hyperthyroidism. The sequencing input was blood. The DNA for the CDR3 is TGTGCCAGCAGCTTAGATCCCAAAACTTCACCCCTCCACTTT. Translation gives CASSLDPKTSPLHF.